Sequencing of this T cell receptor beta chain was carried out in a study of blood T cell repertoires in COVID-19. The overall study: Samples of COVID-19 (acute and convalescent) were obtained from the United States, Italy and Spain.

Here immunoSEQ multiplex PCR was the method, and the copy in TCRdb shows in-frame clones only, minus some. The table lists just under 95,000 clones, 75% to 90% of them singletons, with 19% in the top ten. Germline CDR1 is LNHDA and CDR2 is SQIVND (reference sequence). Deletions cut 7 bases from V and 1 base from J, with 8 bases between. The CDR3 sequence is 13 residues long. Sequencing was performed on peripheral blood. The chain couples TRBV19 to TRBJ2-1; possible D gene TRBD2, 7 bases. This receptor was taken from a human donor in a cohort sampled during active COVID-19. The CDR3 region has the DNA TGTGCCAGTAAGGGGGGGTCCTACAATGAGCAGTTCTTC. It encodes CASKGGSYNEQFF.